This T cell receptor beta chain appears in the sequencing data of a study of CD8 T cells in ankylosing spondylitis. The study, taken as a whole, reports: Clones linked to disease were reported to show significant enrichment in matched ankylosing spondylitis synovial fluid. Typical of ankylosing spondylitis blood, it appeared, was a TCR beta motif of roughly eight highly homologous variants.

This clonotype has just a few counts. The antigen is not known. The germline V gene encodes CDR1 LNHNV and CDR2 YYDKDF (reference sequence). The V and J ends lost 0 bases and 0 bases respectively, with 15 bases between them. The CDR3 spans 19 residues. With molecular barcodes, quantitative 5'-RACE was used to make the TCR beta libraries. One entry per CDR3 protein results from TCRdb running MiXCR on the 5' RACE reads. The sample comprises 670,000 or so distinct CDR3 sequences, 15% to 20% of which are singletons, and about 19% rests with the top ten. J is TRBJ2-6 and V is TRBV15; D is ambiguous. Sequenced input: blood, either unsorted or a sorted T cell fraction (not recorded which). The origin of this receptor is a male donor with ankylosing spondylitis. CDR3 protein: CATSRDPELLHSGANVLTF. The CDR3 nucleotides are TGTGCCACCAGCAGAGATCCGGAACTCCTGCACTCTGGGGCCAACGTCCTGACTTTC. Looking up the rest from reference TRBV15 and TRBJ2-6 gives the full variable domain: DAMVIQNPRYQVTQFGKPVTLSCSQTLNHNVMYWYQQKSSQAPKLLFHYYDKDFNNEADTPDNFQSRRPNTSFCFLDIRSPGLGDTAMYLCATSRDPELLHSGANVLTFGAGSRLTVL.